This T cell receptor beta chain was obtained from a study of blood T cell repertoires in COVID-19. Across the study: Sites across the United States, Italy and Spain contributed samples from acute and convalescent COVID-19.

Participants' own reports of clinical history determined their cohort assignment. The germline V gene has CDR1 SNHLY and CDR2 FYNNEI. The CDR3 spans 14 residues. V shed 6 bases and J shed 0 bases, with 12 bases lying between them. This clone has a single count. Method: immunoSEQ multiplex PCR; TCRdb's copy keeps in-frame clones and lacks some. Of a few hundred thousand clones detected, around 90% appear once; the ten largest clones hold about 6.1%. This rearrangement joins TRBV2 to TRBJ2-7, with TRBD1 as a possible D gene (5 bases). The TCR was taken from a woman aged 40 to 49 who had recovered from COVID-19. The sample consisted of PBMCs or T cells enriched from blood (not recorded which). CDR3 bases: TGTGCCAGCAGGGACACCAATAACTCCTACGAGCAGTACTTC. Translating it yields CASRDTNNSYEQYF.